The 22 T cell receptor beta chains in this list originate from one sample, sequenced in a study of blood T cell repertoires in COVID-19. The assay was immunoSEQ multiplex PCR, and TCRdb's table has in-frame clones only and misses some. The sample contains 300,000 to 500,000 clones, approximately 87% of which appear only once. Sequences were obtained from PBMCs or T cells enriched from blood (not recorded which). The source is a woman aged 25 to 39 with acute COVID-19.

The V gene is TRBV5-1, the J gene TRBJ2-2, with TRBD2 matching over 12 bases. J lost 0 bases, V lost 0 bases, and 0 bases had no gene match. Germline V CDR1 and CDR2: SGHRS, YFSETQ. CDR3 size: 17 residues. CDR3 protein: CASSLGLAGANTGELFF. The CDR3 DNA reads TGCGCCAGCAGCTTGGGACTAGCGGGGGCGAACACCGGGGAGCTGTTTTTT.

The chain employs TRBV11-2 and TRBJ1-3; D gene ambiguous. V lost 0 bases and J 4 bases, leaving 16 bases between the germline ends. The CDR3 is 17 amino acids. Germline CDR1 reads SGHAT; CDR2 reads FQNNGV. In DNA, the CDR3 is TGTGCCAGCAGCTTAGAAAAGACCCGCACGGGAGGAAACACCATATATTTT. Translated: CASSLEKTRTGGNTIYF.

This clone has just a few counts. The chain has TRBV29-1 and TRBJ2-5; 7 bases map to TRBD1. Per germline, CDR1 SQVTM and CDR2 ANQGSEA. The CDR3 has 15 amino acids. The junction had 9 bases not matched to a gene; V was cut back by 0 bases and J by 5 bases. This CDR3 is CSVEDGGSRGETQYF. The CDR3 coding sequence is TGCAGCGTTGAAGACGGCGGTTCCAGGGGGGAGACCCAGTACTTC.

This chain uses TRBV14 with TRBJ1-2; D ambiguous. Per the germline V gene, CDR1 is SGHDN and CDR2 is FVKESK. Trimming took off 1 base at V and 4 bases at J, with 10 bases between the two ends. There are 14 residues in the CDR3. The CDR3 loop is CASSQALGGYGYTF. The CDR3 coding sequence is TGTGCCAGCAGCCAAGCTTTGGGAGGCTATGGCTACACCTTC.

The V and J genes are TRBV20-1 and TRBJ2-7; maybe TRBD2 (6 bases). The germline gives CDR1 DFQATT, CDR2 SNEGSKA (reference sequence). CDR3 length equals 15 residues. The V end lost 3 bases, the J end lost 4 bases, and 19 bases lay between the germline ends. The CDR3 nucleotides are TGCAGTGCTAGTTACCGACTAGTTGTGGGGTACGAGCAGTACTTC. Its protein product is CSASYRLVVGYEQYF.

V is TRBV7-2 and J is TRBJ1-2, with 8 bases matching TRBD1. The CDR3 is made up of 14 amino acids. With 2 bases clipped from V and 13 bases from J, the junction kept 12 bases outside the gene matches. The germline V gene encodes CDR1 SGHTA and CDR2 FQGNSA. The CDR3 DNA follows: TGTGCCAGCAGCTTAAACCGGGACAGAGGGACAGGCACCTTC. Encoded protein: CASSLNRDRGTGTF.

This chain joins TRBV7-2 and TRBJ2-7, with 12 bases identical to TRBD2. The CDR3 length is 14 residues. CDR1 is SGHTA and CDR2 is FQGNSA in the germline V gene. V shed 2 bases and J 11 bases; nucleotides not matched to a gene: 7. The CDR3 loop is CASSLIETSGGKYF. CDR3 DNA sequence: TGTGCCAGCAGCTTAATTGAAACTAGCGGGGGGAAGTACTTC.

The rearrangement joins TRBV2 to TRBJ1-3, with 7 bases lining up with TRBD1. The CDR3 loop spans 17 amino acids. Germline trimming cut 5 bases from V and 8 bases from J; bases unmatched to any gene: 18. From germline, CDR1 is SNHLY and CDR2 FYNNEI. The CDR3 loop is CASSSQPPGTGADTIYF. CDR3 nucleotide sequence: TGTGCCAGCAGTTCGCAGCCCCCGGGAACAGGGGCGGACACCATATATTTT.

This clone appeared once. This rearrangement joins TRBV6-5 to TRBJ2-7; TRBD1 aligns across 10 bases. Trimming took 6 bases from V and 2 from J; bases not matched to a gene: 7. CDR1 MNHEY and CDR2 SVGAGI come from the germline V gene. The CDR3 length is 15 residues. As DNA, the CDR3 is TGTGCCAGCAGGACAGGGACAGGGGCCACCTACGAGCAGTACTTC. This sequence encodes CASRTGTGATYEQYF.

CDR3 residues: CASRPGQGRVLEQYF. Written as DNA, the CDR3 is TGTGCCAGCAGACCCGGACAGGGAAGGGTCCTCGAGCAGTACTTC. V gene TRBV7-2 combines with J gene TRBJ2-7, with 8 bases that match TRBD1. CDR1 and CDR2 (germline): SGHTA, FQGNSA. The junction had 13 bases not matched to a gene; V was cut back by 6 bases and J by 6 bases. The CDR3 sequence is 15 residues long.

The sample holds one count of this clone. The chain couples TRBV24-1 to TRBJ2-7, with 11 bases that match TRBD1. The length of the CDR3 is 18 residues. The V and J ends lost 2 bases and 3 bases, in that order; junction bases with no gene match: 11. From germline, CDR1 is KGHDR and CDR2 SFDVKD. The CDR3 sequence is CATSDSGTGGGLFYEQYF. The CDR3 DNA is TGTGCCACCAGTGATTCCGGGACAGGGGGTGGTTTGTTCTACGAGCAGTACTTC.

V gene TRBV3-1 (or the pseudogene TRBV3-2) combines with J gene TRBJ1-2, with 7 bases matching TRBD1. Germline V gene data show CDR1 as LGHDT and CDR2 as YNNKEL (reference sequence). This CDR3 has 15 residues. The junction had 8 bases not matched to a gene; V was cut back by 4 bases and J by 3 bases. CDR3 protein: CASSPTGQRYYGYTF. In DNA, the CDR3 is TGTGCCAGCAGCCCCACGGGACAGCGATACTATGGCTACACCTTC.

This clone is a singleton in its sample. The chain uses TRBV18 and TRBJ1-2; 9 nucleotides match TRBD1. The J segment lost 2 bases and the V segment lost 6 bases, leaving 4 bases of the junction unmatched. Germline V lookup: CDR1 KGHSH, CDR2 LQKENI. CDR3 size: 14 residues. This chain's CDR3 is CASSRDRDNYGYTF. The CDR3 DNA is TGTGCCAGCTCCAGGGACAGGGACAACTATGGCTACACCTTC.

The chain uses TRBV11-2 and TRBJ2-7; the D gene is possibly TRBD1 (5 bases). Germline V gene data show CDR1 as SGHAT and CDR2 as FQNNGV. Trimming took off 3 bases at V and 7 bases at J, with 13 bases between the two ends. The CDR3 extends over 13 amino acids. CDR3 nucleotides: TGTGCCAGCAGCTTGGGGCCGATTAGGGAGCAGTACTTC. It specifies CASSLGPIREQYF.

This chain connects TRBV5-6 to TRBJ1-2; D remains ambiguous. There are 13 residues in the CDR3. From germline, CDR1 is SGHDT and CDR2 YYEEEE. Trimming stripped 4 bases from V and 7 bases from J, with 14 bases between. CDR3 amino acids: CASSPSVLGGYTF. CDR3 DNA: TGTGCCAGCAGCCCCTCAGTGCTAGGTGGCTACACCTTC.

The chain employs TRBV4-1 and TRBJ2-7; 10 bases match TRBD2. The CDR3 contains 19 residues. CDR1 and CDR2 from the germline V gene are MGHRA and YSYEKL. The V and J ends lost 0 bases and 0 bases, in that order; junction bases with no gene match: 11. In DNA, the CDR3 is TGCGCCAGCAGCCAAGAGGAAACTAGCGGGGTTTCCAGCTCCTACGAGCAGTACTTC. Amino acid sequence: CASSQEETSGVSSSYEQYF.

This clone showed up just a few times. The chain employs TRBV5-1 and TRBJ1-5; D is uncertain. Germline CDR1 SGHRS, CDR2 YFSETQ. The CDR3 consists of 15 residues. The V end lost 4 bases, the J end lost 4 bases, and 15 bases lay between the germline ends. CDR3 region: CASSPRDGRNQPQHF. The DNA of the CDR3 is TGCGCCAGCAGCCCCCGGGATGGAAGGAATCAGCCCCAGCATTTT.

The rearrangement uses TRBV9 and TRBJ1-2; 7 bases are a match to TRBD1. Germline V gives CDR1 SGDLS, CDR2 YYNGEE. CDR3 length equals 15 residues. Trimming at V came to 3 bases and at J to 3 bases, leaving 8 bases not matched to a gene. The CDR3 region is CASSASGGTYYGYTF. In nucleotides, the CDR3 is TGTGCCAGCAGCGCTTCAGGGGGTACTTACTATGGCTACACCTTC.

This clone was seen only a few times. The chain has TRBV30 and TRBJ1-4; D uncertain. The CDR3 spans 13 residues. From germline, CDR1 is GTSNPN and CDR2 SVGIG (reference sequence). Trimming shortened V by 2 bases and J by 1 base, and 5 bases separated the two germline ends. The CDR3 DNA reads as TGTGCCTGGAGTTTGAGAACTAATGAAAAACTGTTTTTT. Protein product: CAWSLRTNEKLFF.

The gene calls are TRBV6-6 and TRBJ2-2; 9 nucleotides agree with TRBD1. Looked up from germline, CDR1 is MNHNY and CDR2 is SVGAGI (reference sequence). The V gene end was trimmed by 5 bases and the J gene end by 5 bases; junction bases not matched to a gene: 12. CDR3 length: 17 residues. CDR3 in DNA: TGTGCCAGCAGTCCGGACGGGACAGGGCAAGGAACCGGGGAGCTGTTTTTT. It codes for CASSPDGTGQGTGELFF.

The chain recombines TRBV5-1 with TRBJ1-2; 7 bases map to TRBD1. Trimming took 0 bases from V and 5 from J; bases not matched to a gene: 10. The germline CDR1 and CDR2 sequences are SGHRS and YFSETQ. The CDR3 extends over 16 amino acids. The CDR3: CASSLATGRIFYGYTF. The CDR3 nucleotides read TGCGCCAGCAGCTTGGCGACAGGGCGAATCTTTTATGGCTACACCTTC.

This clone was observed a few times. The chain carries TRBV4-1 and TRBJ1-4, with D perhaps TRBD1 (6 bases). Trimming took off 1 base at V and 4 bases at J, with 7 bases between the two ends. The germline CDR1 and CDR2 sequences are MGHRA and YSYEKL. The CDR3 consists of 14 residues. CDR3: CASSQGGHNEKLFF. The CDR3 DNA reads as TGCGCCAGCAGCCAAGGGGGACATAATGAAAAACTGTTTTTT.